These 24 T cell receptor beta chains originate from one sample sequenced in a study of Graves' ophthalmopathy and Graves' hyperthyroidism (dated by TCRdb to 2017 to 2018). The reads were generated on an Illumina HiSeq 2000. TCR beta CDR3 regions were amplified from RNA transcripts for repertoire sequencing. HTBI primers and the Qiagen OneStep RT-PCR kit were used in a first-round RT-PCR, which was followed by a second-round multiplex PCR, size selection and purification. TCRdb reprocessed the public reads (quality trimming at Q25 with fastp, clone calling with MiXCR) and kept in-frame beta chains. Here each entry gathers all rows of one CDR3 protein and keeps the most common genes and DNA. The sample has over a million distinct CDR3 sequences on record, less than 45% of them singletons. The ten largest clones capture roughly 10% of the sample. Sequenced material: peripheral blood or thyroid tissue (not recorded which). Source of these receptors: an adult man with Graves' hyperthyroidism.

This clonotype came up many times. This chain joins TRBV12-3 or TRBV12-4 and TRBJ2-2, with 9 bases matching TRBD2. Losses at the gene ends were 5 bases for V and 6 bases for J; bases not matched to a gene: 4. CDR3 length: 14 residues. The CDR3 loop is CASSQLAGAGELFF. The CDR3 bases are TGTGCCAGCAGTCAACTAGCGGGTGCCGGGGAGCTGTTTTTT.

The chain couples TRBV6-2 or TRBV6-3 to TRBJ2-5; TRBD1 matches 10 bases. Germline-derived CDR1 and CDR2 are MNHEY and SVGEGT. Trimming cost V 7 bases and J 5 bases; bases outside gene matches: 7. The CDR3 length is 14 residues. Here the CDR3 DNA reads TGTGCCAGCACCATCGACAGGGGGCTTGAGACCCAGTACTTC. Translation: CASTIDRGLETQYF.

This clonotype was seen many times. V is TRBV7-9 and J is TRBJ2-5, with D unresolved. The CDR3 runs to 16 residues. Germline-derived CDR1 and CDR2 are SEHNR and FQNEAQ (reference sequence). V gave up 1 base and J gave up 5 bases, with 17 bases separating them. CDR3 sequence (DNA): TGTGCCAGCAGCTTAGGCCATCTAGTTGGGCACGAGACCCAGTACTTC. This gives the protein CASSLGHLVGHETQYF.

In this sample, this clonotype turned up a few times. This chain links TRBV20-1 with TRBJ1-5; no definite D call. This CDR3 is 16 amino acids long. With 0 bases removed from V and 1 base from J, the gap between germline ends came to 13 bases. Germline loops: CDR1 DFQATT, CDR2 SNEGSKA (reference sequence). CDR3 loop: CSARDVAGWSNQPQHF. CDR3 nucleotides: TGCAGTGCTAGAGATGTGGCAGGATGGAGCAATCAGCCCCAGCATTTT.

V gene TRBV29-1 combines with J gene TRBJ2-7; 7 nucleotides agree with TRBD2. The CDR3 runs to 13 residues. The germline CDR1 and CDR2 sequences are SQVTM and ANQGSEA. V shed 8 bases, J shed 4 bases, and the junction held 11 bases outside the gene matches. The CDR3 DNA reads as TGCAGCCAAGGGGCGGGAGTCGTGTACGAGCAGTACTTC. Translation gives CSQGAGVVYEQYF.

The chain joins TRBV5-1 to TRBJ2-7; maybe TRBD1 (5 bases). Per the germline V gene, CDR1 is SGHRS and CDR2 is YFSETQ. Trimming left V 0 bases short and J 3 bases short, with 16 bases between. The CDR3 is 16 amino acids. In nucleotides, the CDR3 is TGCGCCAGCAGCTTGGGTTCAGGGAAATTCAACTACGAGCAGTACTTC. This gives the protein CASSLGSGKFNYEQYF.

In this sample, this clonotype turned up a few times. The chain carries TRBV6-5 and TRBJ1-2; D is unresolved. Trimming took 5 bases from V and 13 from J, leaving 20 bases between them. This CDR3 spans 13 amino acids. Germline CDR1 and CDR2: MNHEY and SVGAGI. CDR3 bases: TGTGCCAGCAGTGATCAGCCCGAGTTAATAGCCACCTTC. It is translated as CASSDQPELIATF.

The chain joins TRBV29-1 to TRBJ1-4, with D uncertain. CDR3 length equals 13 residues. The V end lost 1 base, the J end lost 3 bases, and 6 bases lay between the germline ends. Germline V lookup: CDR1 SQVTM, CDR2 ANQGSEA. DNA for the CDR3: TGCAGCGTTGAAGCTGGGTCTAATGAAAAACTGTTTTTT. Residues: CSVEAGSNEKLFF.

CDR3 in amino acids: CATAMEGYEQYF. The CDR3 coding sequence is TGTGCCACCGCGATGGAGGGCTACGAGCAGTACTTC. The rearrangement links TRBV24-1 to TRBJ2-7, with a possible D match to TRBD2 (6 bases). V was clipped by 9 bases and J by 3 bases, with 11 bases between them. This CDR3 has 12 amino acids. CDR1 and CDR2 from the germline V gene are KGHDR and SFDVKD.

Points on this clonotype: This may arise from a read error, as a much more abundant clone is one base away. V usage is TRBV7-2 and J usage is TRBJ1-2, with a weak D call TRBD1 (6 bases). Looked up from germline, CDR1 is SGHTA and CDR2 is FQGNSA. The CDR3 has 15 amino acids. CDR3 bases: TGTGCCGGCAGCAAAGGGCAGGGGTATAACTATGGCTACACCTTC. This codes for CAGSKGQGYNYGYTF.

The chain couples TRBV28 to TRBJ2-5; D is unresolved. Trimming pared 3 bases from V and 2 bases from J, leaving 13 bases between. The CDR3 contains 15 residues. CDR1 MDHEN and CDR2 SYDVKM come from the germline V gene. CDR3 sequence (DNA): TGTGCCAGCAGTTTCCCCCGGCAACAACAAGAGACCCAGTACTTC. It yields the protein CASSFPRQQQETQYF.

This chain uses TRBV20-1 with TRBJ2-7; D possibly uses TRBD1 or TRBD2 (5 bases each). CDR3 size: 13 residues. CDR1 DFQATT and CDR2 SNEGSKA come from the germline V gene (reference sequence). V gave up 6 bases and J gave up 1 base, with 13 bases separating them. CDR3 in amino acids: CSAGTFGSYEQYF. CDR3 in DNA: TGCAGTGCCGGGACGTTTGGGTCCTACGAGCAGTACTTC.

The V gene is TRBV20-1, the J gene TRBJ1-6; the D is unclear. The CDR3 covers 12 residues. Per the germline V gene, CDR1 is DFQATT and CDR2 is SNEGSKA (reference sequence). The V end lost 3 bases, the J end lost 7 bases, and 7 bases lay between the germline ends. CDR3 sequence reads: CSARGANSPLHF. The DNA for the CDR3 is TGCAGTGCTAGGGGAGCGAATTCACCCCTCCACTTT.

The chain recombines TRBV28 with TRBJ2-7; 9 bases map to TRBD1. The J segment lost 1 base and the V segment lost 5 bases, leaving 6 bases of the junction unmatched. The CDR3 is 15 amino acids. The germline gives CDR1 MDHEN, CDR2 SYDVKM. The CDR3 here is CASSIQQGASYEQYF. As DNA, the CDR3 is TGTGCCAGCAGTATCCAACAGGGGGCTTCCTACGAGCAGTACTTC.

This clonotype was seen many times. V gene TRBV7-8 combines with J gene TRBJ2-7, with a possible D match to TRBD2 (5 bases). This CDR3 region has 14 residues. V was pared by 5 bases and J by 4 bases, with 15 bases between. Germline CDR1 SGHVS, CDR2 FQNEAQ. CDR3 coding DNA: TGTGCCAGCAGCCCCCCGGGCAGGACTTACGAGCAGTACTTC. It specifies CASSPPGRTYEQYF.

This clonotype was picked up a small number of times. The chain carries TRBV20-1 and TRBJ1-1; D call uncertain. This CDR3 region has 11 residues. Germline loops: CDR1 DFQATT, CDR2 SNEGSKA (reference sequence). CDR3 coding DNA: TGCAGGATAGAGGCGAACACTGAAGCTTTCTTT. This codes for CRIEANTEAFF.

The CDR3: CASSTQAGQETQYF. In DNA form, the CDR3 reads TGTGCCAGCAGCACCCAAGCGGGGCAAGAGACCCAGTACTTC. This rearrangement joins TRBV7-9 to TRBJ2-5; the match to TRBD2 covers 7 bases. The germline gives CDR1 SEHNR, CDR2 FQNEAQ (reference sequence). The length of the CDR3 is 14 residues. Losses at the gene ends were 5 bases for V and 2 bases for J; bases not matched to a gene: 5. Supplemented by reference TRBV7-9 and TRBJ2-5, the full variable domain reads DTGVSQNPRHKITKRGQNVTFRCDPISEHNRLYWYRQTLGQGPEFLTYFQNEAQLEKSRLLSDRFSAERPKGSFSTLEIQRTEQGDSAMYLCASSTQAGQETQYFGPGTRLLVL.

This rearrangement joins TRBV7-8 to TRBJ2-3, with 8 bases that match TRBD2. Unmatched junction bases numbered 6, after V lost 4 bases and J lost 6 bases. The germline V gene encodes CDR1 SGHVS and CDR2 FQNEAQ. The CDR3 spans 14 residues. This CDR3 reads CASSSGTSGDTQYF. CDR3 bases: TGTGCCAGCAGCTCAGGGACTAGTGGGGATACGCAGTATTTT.

The gene calls are TRBV29-1 and TRBJ1-1; possibly TRBD1 for D (5 bases). V lost 3 bases and J lost 0, with 8 bases in between. Germline V lookup: CDR1 SQVTM, CDR2 ANQGSEA. This CDR3 region has 13 residues. CDR3 loop: CSVDSGLNTEAFF. CDR3 nucleotides: TGCAGCGTTGATTCGGGGCTGAACACTGAAGCTTTCTTT.

This clonotype was seen only a few times. The rearrangement joins TRBV7-9 to TRBJ2-7; D unclear. This CDR3 has 12 residues. CDR1 is SEHNR and CDR2 is FQNEAQ in the germline V gene (reference sequence). The V and J ends lost 4 bases and 2 bases respectively, with 6 bases between them. The chain's CDR3 is CASSWKTYEQYF. The CDR3 nucleotides are TGTGCCAGCAGCTGGAAAACCTACGAGCAGTACTTC.

This clonotype was recorded at least ten times. The chain employs TRBV7-6 and TRBJ2-2; no clear D gene. This CDR3 comprises 14 residues. V lost 2 bases, J lost 4 bases, and 8 bases lay in between. The germline gives CDR1 SGHVS, CDR2 FNYEAQ. The chain's CDR3 is CASSLRHSTGELFF. CDR3 DNA: TGTGCCAGCAGCTTACGCCACAGCACCGGGGAGCTGTTTTTT.

Concerning this clonotype: A read error may explain this, as a much larger clone is one base away. The chain uses TRBV20-1 and TRBJ2-5; unclear D gene. Germline V gene sequence: CDR1 DFQATT, CDR2 SNEGSKA (reference sequence). The germline V and J ends were trimmed by 5 bases and 2 bases, with 9 bases remaining between them. This CDR3 is built from 12 residues. This CDR3 is CSADPTQETQYF. The CDR3 coding sequence is TGCAGTGCTGACCCGACGCAAGAGACCCAGTACTTC.

The chain uses TRBV7-2 and TRBJ1-2; a weak D match, TRBD1 (6 bases). This CDR3 comprises 14 residues. The ends were cut back, 4 bases at V and 8 bases at J, with 17 bases in the middle. Per the germline V gene, CDR1 is SGHTA and CDR2 is FQGNSA. In DNA, the CDR3 is TGTGCCAGCAGCTCTCACAGGGACCCGGCGGGCTACACCTTC. It specifies CASSSHRDPAGYTF.

The V call is TRBV20-1, the J call TRBJ2-7; TRBD1 matches 10 bases. The CDR3 covers 14 residues. Per the germline V gene, CDR1 is DFQATT and CDR2 is SNEGSKA (reference sequence). V lost 4 bases, J lost 5 bases, and 8 bases stayed unmatched. For the CDR3, the DNA is TGCAGTGCTACGTATACGGGACAGGGGAACGAGCAGTACTTC. Protein sequence: CSATYTGQGNEQYF.